This TCR beta chain came from a study of cytomegalovirus exposure and HLA in healthy donors. The CDR3 is 16 amino acids. Germline V lookup: CDR1 SGHNT, CDR2 YYREEE (reference sequence). The ends lost 4 bases at V and 1 base at J; junction bases unmatched: 6. Researchers ran the PCR with 60 Vbeta and 13 Jbeta primers. Profiled with immunoSEQ multiplex PCR; TCRdb holds only in-frame clones, not every one. The sample shows some 90,000 clones, approximately 64% of them seen only once. Comments on this clone: Antigen specificity is unknown.

Whole-study findings and limits: As was reported, the classifier diagnosed cytomegalovirus status with high specificity and sensitivity.

The chain has TRBV5-4 and TRBJ2-3; 10 nucleotides align to TRBD1. This sequence originates from a boy between 10 and 17 years old in good health and CMV-seropositive. Input material: PBMCs. CDR3 residues: CASSQRTGGRTDTQYF. CDR3 nucleotide sequence: TGTGCCAGCAGCCAAAGGACAGGGGGACGCACAGATACGCAGTATTTT. The entire variable domain, with the rest obtained from reference TRBV5-4 and TRBJ2-3, is as follows: ETGVTQSPTHLIKTRGQQVTLRCSSQSGHNTVSWYQQALGQGPQFIFQYYREEENGRGNFPPRFSGLQFPNYSSELNVNALELDDSALYLCASSQRTGGRTDTQYFGPGTRLTVL.